This T cell receptor (beta chain) was recovered during a study of blood T cell repertoires in COVID-19. Study-wide context: Spain, Italy and the United States supplied samples that represented acute and convalescent COVID-19. The cDNA or gDNA used as material had been derived from T cells, B-cell-depleted T cells, or PBMCs.

In the authors' workflow: Estimated nucleated cell counts came from reference gene primer amplification. The assay was immunoSEQ multiplex PCR, and TCRdb's table has in-frame clones only and misses some. The DNA was the basis for D and trimming; V, J and clone size are from that table. In the table there are approximately 210,000 clones, approximately 84% of which are singletons. The CDR3 runs 17 residues. The trim removed 0 bases at V and 10 bases at J, leaving 11 bases unmatched. The germline V gene has CDR1 SGHNT and CDR2 YYREEE (reference sequence). The sample was peripheral blood. V gene TRBV5-4 combines with J gene TRBJ2-1; 12 bases are shared with TRBD2. This clonotype originated in a man between 40 and 49 years old with active or convalescent COVID-19. CDR3 sequence: CASSLALAGGLLREQFF. DNA for the CDR3: TGTGCCAGCAGCTTGGCACTAGCGGGGGGACTCCTCCGCGAGCAGTTCTTC.